Listed here are 3 T cell receptor beta chains from one sample, sequenced in a study of blood T cell repertoires in COVID-19. Assay used: immunoSEQ multiplex PCR; TCRdb lists only in-frame clones, some missing. The table lists about 260,000 clones, about 88% of them singletons. The material sequenced was peripheral blood. The receptors were sampled from a man between 60 and 70 years old who had recovered from COVID-19.

The rearrangement joins TRBV9 to TRBJ1-2, with TRBD1 identical over 10 bases. The CDR3 totals 16 residues. In germline, CDR1 is SGDLS, CDR2 YYNGEE. J gave up 0 bases and V 0 bases, and 2 bases lay outside the gene matches. The chain's CDR3 is CASSVGGTGANYGYTF. The CDR3 DNA is TGTGCCAGCAGCGTAGGAGGGACAGGGGCTAACTATGGCTACACCTTC.

The CDR3 region has the DNA TGTGCCACAAAGGCAGAGGCCACCTCGGGCTACACCTTC. Translated, it gives CATKAEATSGYTF. The J gene is TRBJ1-2, the V gene TRBV6-5; the D is unclear. V was pared by 10 bases and J by 8 bases, with 20 bases between. The CDR3 is 13 residues long. Looked up from germline, CDR1 is MNHEY and CDR2 is SVGAGI.

The chain is built from TRBV9 and TRBJ2-1; perhaps TRBD1 as D (6 bases). Germline V CDR1 and CDR2: SGDLS, YYNGEE. V shed 0 bases and J shed 6 bases, with 16 bases lying between them. The CDR3 totals 16 residues. CDR3 in amino acids: CASSVGDPRGFNEQFF. CDR3 bases: TGTGCCAGCAGCGTAGGGGATCCCAGGGGATTCAATGAGCAGTTCTTC.